This TCR beta chain originates from a study of blood T cell repertoires in COVID-19. Trimming at V came to 3 bases and at J to 0 bases, leaving 4 bases not matched to a gene. Germline V gives CDR1 SGHAT, CDR2 FQNNGV. There are 15 residues in the CDR3. Original data processing: Nucleated cell number was recorded as an estimate derived from reference gene primer amplification. Data came from immunoSEQ multiplex PCR; TCRdb stores just in-frame clones and leaves some out. Clone size and the V and J calls come from that table; the DNA yielded D and trimming. Counted here are 320,000 or so clones, roughly nine tenths occurring once; the ten biggest clones make up roughly 1%. Recruitment covered 25 or so US areas and drew participants whose ages spanned roughly 18 to 100 years. Cohorts were assigned according to the clinical history that participants reported.

This sequence was found in a woman under 40 who had recovered from COVID-19. The chain is built from TRBV11-2 and TRBJ1-1; 7 bases are shared with TRBD1. The source material was PBMCs or T cells enriched from blood (not recorded which). CDR3 protein: CASSFRTGLNTEAFF. As DNA, the CDR3 is TGTGCCAGCAGCTTTCGGACAGGCCTGAACACTGAAGCTTTCTTT. The whole variable domain, remainder taken from reference TRBV11-2 and TRBJ1-1, is EAGVAQSPRYKIIEKRQSVAFWCNPISGHATLYWYQQILGQGPKLLIQFQNNGVVDDSQLPKDRFSAERLKGVDSTLKIQPAKLEDSAVYLCASSFRTGLNTEAFFGQGTRLTVV.